The TCR beta chain described here comes from a study of OX40 agonist ivuxolimab in advanced cancers. As for the study in general: Dosing consisted of intravenous ivuxolimab at 0.01 to 10 mg/kg every 2 weeks.

Notes on the study in general: Researchers report that CD8+ T cells had, on average, more expanded clones than CD4+. Dosing at 0.1 to 3.0 mg/kg was accompanied by clonal expansion of CD4+ and CD8+ blood T cells by week 6.

Comments on this clone: Its antigen remains unknown.

The table came from immunoSEQ multiplex PCR; TCRdb's copy has only in-frame clones and leaves some out. The table records approximately 80,000 clones, roughly 94% of them present only once. V lost 5 bases and J lost 1; bases outside the gene matches: 8. The CDR3 totals 16 residues. Germline V CDR1 and CDR2: SGHAT, FQNNGV. Here the sequenced sample was CD4+ or CD8+ T cells sorted from blood, taken in a trial of the OX40 agonist ivuxolimab. The V gene is TRBV11-2, the J gene TRBJ2-1; 7 bases agree with TRBD2. The sequence came from an adult with an advanced solid tumor such as melanoma, head and neck, liver or kidney cancer. CDR3 residues: CASSPPVRGSYNEQFF. CDR3 DNA sequence: TGTGCCAGCAGCCCCCCCGTGCGGGGGTCCTACAATGAGCAGTTCTTC.